This note documents a single T cell receptor (beta chain) sequence. This same CDR3 is encoded by further DNA sequences in the sample. Assay used: immunoSEQ multiplex PCR; TCRdb lists only in-frame clones, some missing. The repertoire holds under 200,000 clones, 85% to 90% seen once, with 0.99% in the top ten. These data are taken from a study of blood T cell repertoires in COVID-19. CDR1 is MNHNS and CDR2 is SASEGT in the germline V gene. Trimming took 1 base from V and 1 from J, leaving 6 bases between them. CDR3 length equals 14 residues. The chain is built from TRBV6-1 and TRBJ2-3, with TRBD1 as a possible D gene (6 bases). The TCR comes from a man aged 18-30 years with acute or convalescent COVID-19. The source material was peripheral blood. The CDR3 DNA reads TGTGCCAGCAGTGAAGGACAGGGCACAGATACGCAGTATTTT. Translating gives CASSEGQGTDTQYF.